The 2 T cell receptor beta chains listed next were all sequenced from one sample in a study of blood T cells in healthy people across ages. Together with a sample-barcoded 5' primer, a J-beta primer mix was included in a second PCR lasting about 6 to 11 cycles. From the 5' RACE reads, TCRdb called clonotypes with MiXCR, one entry per CDR3 protein. The table shows more than 1,400,000 distinct CDR3 sequences, with around 42% occurring only once. Sequences were obtained from blood. All receptors come from a woman between 18 and 29 years old in good health.

This clonotype was detected a few times. V usage is TRBV19 and J usage is TRBJ2-1; D is unresolved. Between the trimmed V and J ends, which lost 7 bases and 0 bases, there was a span of 13 bases. The CDR3 runs 15 residues. Germline CDR1 and CDR2: LNHDA and SQIVND (reference sequence). For the CDR3, the DNA is TGTGCCAGTAAACCAGGCACCGGCTCCTACAATGAGCAGTTCTTC. Translation gives CASKPGTGSYNEQFF.

The V gene is TRBV27, the J gene TRBJ1-6; 7 bases align to TRBD1. The length of the CDR3 is 14 residues. Germline V gene data show CDR1 as MNHEY and CDR2 as SMNVEV (reference sequence). Trimming at V came to 4 bases and at J to 9 bases, leaving 6 bases not matched to a gene. The DNA of the CDR3 is TGTGCCAGCAGTTCCGACAGGGAGACTTCACCCCTCCACTTT. Protein: CASSSDRETSPLHF.